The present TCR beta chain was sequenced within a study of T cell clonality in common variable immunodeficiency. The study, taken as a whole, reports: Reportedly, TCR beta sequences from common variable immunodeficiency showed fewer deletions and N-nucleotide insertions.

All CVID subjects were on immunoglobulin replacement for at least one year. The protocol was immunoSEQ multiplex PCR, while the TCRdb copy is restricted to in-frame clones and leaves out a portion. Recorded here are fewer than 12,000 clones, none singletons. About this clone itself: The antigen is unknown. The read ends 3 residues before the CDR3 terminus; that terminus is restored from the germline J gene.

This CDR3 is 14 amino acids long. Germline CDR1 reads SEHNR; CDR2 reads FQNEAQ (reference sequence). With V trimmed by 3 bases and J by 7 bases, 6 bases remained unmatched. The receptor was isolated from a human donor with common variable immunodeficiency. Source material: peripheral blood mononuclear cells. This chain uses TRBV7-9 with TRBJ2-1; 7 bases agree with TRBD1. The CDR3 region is CASSLSGGGNEQFF. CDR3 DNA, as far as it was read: TGTGCCAGCAGCTTGTCAGGGGGTGGGAATGAG.